This section outlines one T cell receptor beta chain sequence together with its context. Its antigen is undetermined. RNA served as the template for amplifying TCR beta CDR3 regions. The first round was an RT-PCR with HTBI primers, and the second round was a multiplex PCR. From the multiplex PCR reads, TCRdb called clonotypes with MiXCR, one entry per CDR3 protein. The profile shows 600,000 to 950,000 distinct CDR3 sequences, 40% of them singletons. V lost 5 bases and J lost 7, with 18 bases in between. The germline gives CDR1 SGHTA, CDR2 FQGNSA. This CDR3 has 14 amino acids. The data were taken from a study of Graves' ophthalmopathy and Graves' hyperthyroidism. Whole-study findings and limits: It was with 70.59% sensitivity and approximately 75% specificity that the model predicted ophthalmopathy progression. Thyroid clonotypes that were expanded above 0.001 frequency mostly also appeared in blood.

The sequence derives from an adult man with Graves' ophthalmopathy. The sequenced sample consisted of peripheral blood. The chain employs TRBV7-2 and TRBJ2-7, with D maybe TRBD2 (6 bases). The CDR3 sequence: CASSHGGGSREQYF. CDR3 coding DNA: TGTGCCAGCAGCCACGGGGGAGGATCCCGGGAGCAGTACTTC.